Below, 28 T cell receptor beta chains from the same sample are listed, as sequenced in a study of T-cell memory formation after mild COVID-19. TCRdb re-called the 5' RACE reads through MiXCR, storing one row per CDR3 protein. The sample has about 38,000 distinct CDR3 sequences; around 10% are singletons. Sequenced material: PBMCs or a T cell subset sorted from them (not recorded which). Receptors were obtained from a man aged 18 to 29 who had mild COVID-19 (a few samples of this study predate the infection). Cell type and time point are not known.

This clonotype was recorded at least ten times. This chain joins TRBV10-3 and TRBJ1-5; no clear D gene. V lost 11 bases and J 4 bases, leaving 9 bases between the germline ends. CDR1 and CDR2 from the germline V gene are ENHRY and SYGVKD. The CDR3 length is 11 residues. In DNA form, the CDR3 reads TGTGCCTCCGGACCTAATCAGCCCCAGCATTTT. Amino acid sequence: CASGPNQPQHF.

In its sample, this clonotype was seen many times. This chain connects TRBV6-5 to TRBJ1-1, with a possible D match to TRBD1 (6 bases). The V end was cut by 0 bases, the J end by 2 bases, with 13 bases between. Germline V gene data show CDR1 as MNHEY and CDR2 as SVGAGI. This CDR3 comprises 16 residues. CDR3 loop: CASSYSIQGGNTEAFF. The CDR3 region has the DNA TGTGCCAGCAGTTACTCCATACAGGGCGGAAACACTGAAGCTTTCTTT.

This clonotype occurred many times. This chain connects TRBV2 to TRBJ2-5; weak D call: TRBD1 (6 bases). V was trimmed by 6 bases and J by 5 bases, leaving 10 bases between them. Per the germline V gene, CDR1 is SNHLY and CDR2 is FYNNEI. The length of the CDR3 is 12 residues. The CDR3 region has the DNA TGTGCCAGCAGGACCACAGGGGAGACCCAGTACTTC. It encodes CASRTTGETQYF.

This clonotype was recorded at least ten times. The CDR3 protein is CASSPQWGGNSGANVLTF. The DNA for the CDR3 is TGTGCCAGCTCACCCCAGTGGGGCGGAAACTCTGGGGCCAACGTCCTGACTTTC. This chain joins TRBV18 and TRBJ2-6; tentative D call: TRBD1 (5 bases). Germline loops: CDR1 KGHSH, CDR2 LQKENI. V was cut by 3 bases and J by 0 bases, with 15 bases left in between. The CDR3 is 18 amino acids.

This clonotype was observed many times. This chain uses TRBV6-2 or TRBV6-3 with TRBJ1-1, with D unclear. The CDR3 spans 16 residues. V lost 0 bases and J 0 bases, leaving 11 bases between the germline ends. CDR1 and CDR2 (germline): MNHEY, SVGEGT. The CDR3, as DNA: TGTGCCAGCAGTTACTCGAGTGAACAGCTGAACACTGAAGCTTTCTTT. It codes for CASSYSSEQLNTEAFF.

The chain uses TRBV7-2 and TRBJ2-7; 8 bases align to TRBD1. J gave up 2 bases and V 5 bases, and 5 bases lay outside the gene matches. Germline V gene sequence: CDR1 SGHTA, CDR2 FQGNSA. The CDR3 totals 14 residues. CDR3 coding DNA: TGTGCCAGCAGCCCTGACAGGGGACCCTACGAGCAGTACTTC. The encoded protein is CASSPDRGPYEQYF.

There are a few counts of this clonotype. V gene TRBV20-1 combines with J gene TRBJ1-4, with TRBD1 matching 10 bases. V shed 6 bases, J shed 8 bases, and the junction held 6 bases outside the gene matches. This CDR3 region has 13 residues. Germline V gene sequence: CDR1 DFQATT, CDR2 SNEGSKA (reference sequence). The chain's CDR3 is CSATRQGAEKLFF. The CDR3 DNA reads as TGCAGTGCAACTAGACAGGGGGCGGAAAAACTGTTTTTT.

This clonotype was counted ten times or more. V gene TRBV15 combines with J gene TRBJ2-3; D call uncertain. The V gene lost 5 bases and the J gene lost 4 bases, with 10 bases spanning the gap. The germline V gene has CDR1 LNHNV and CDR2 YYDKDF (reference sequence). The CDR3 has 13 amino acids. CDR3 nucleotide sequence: TGTGCCACCAGCCCCAGGTCCCCAGATACGCAGTATTTT. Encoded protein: CATSPRSPDTQYF.

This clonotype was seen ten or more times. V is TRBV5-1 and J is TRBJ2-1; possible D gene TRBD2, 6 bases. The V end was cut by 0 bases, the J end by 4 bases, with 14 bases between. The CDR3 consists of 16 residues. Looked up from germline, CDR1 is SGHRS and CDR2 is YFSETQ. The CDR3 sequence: CASSLGYGGSYNEQFF. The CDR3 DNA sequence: TGCGCCAGCAGCTTGGGGTACGGGGGATCTTACAATGAGCAGTTCTTC.

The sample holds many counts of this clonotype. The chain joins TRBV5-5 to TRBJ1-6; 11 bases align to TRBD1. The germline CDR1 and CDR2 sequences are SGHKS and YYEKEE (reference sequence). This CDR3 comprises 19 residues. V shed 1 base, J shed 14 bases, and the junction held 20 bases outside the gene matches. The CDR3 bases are TGTGCCAGCAGCTTGCGGACCCCCGGGACAGGGGGACCGGGTGTGTCCCTCCACTTT. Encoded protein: CASSLRTPGTGGPGVSLHF.

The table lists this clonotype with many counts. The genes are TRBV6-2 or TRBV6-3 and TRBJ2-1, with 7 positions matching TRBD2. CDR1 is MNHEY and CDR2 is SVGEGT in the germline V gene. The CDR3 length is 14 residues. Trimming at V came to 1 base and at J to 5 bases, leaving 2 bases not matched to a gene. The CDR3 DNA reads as TGTGCCAGCAGTTACTGGGACTACCACAATGAGCAGTTCTTC. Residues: CASSYWDYHNEQFF.

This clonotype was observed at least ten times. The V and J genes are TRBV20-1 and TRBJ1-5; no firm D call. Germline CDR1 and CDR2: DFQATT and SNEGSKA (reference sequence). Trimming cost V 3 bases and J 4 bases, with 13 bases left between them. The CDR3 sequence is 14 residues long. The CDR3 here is CSASPFRGNQPQHF. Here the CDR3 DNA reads TGCAGTGCTAGCCCCTTCAGAGGTAATCAGCCCCAGCATTTT.

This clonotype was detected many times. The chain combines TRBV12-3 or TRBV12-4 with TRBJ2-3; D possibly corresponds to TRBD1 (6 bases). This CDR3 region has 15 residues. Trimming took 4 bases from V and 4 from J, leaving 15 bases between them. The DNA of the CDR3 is TGTGCCAGCAGTTCTAGCAGGGGTGAGGCAGATACGCAGTATTTT. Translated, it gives CASSSSRGEADTQYF.

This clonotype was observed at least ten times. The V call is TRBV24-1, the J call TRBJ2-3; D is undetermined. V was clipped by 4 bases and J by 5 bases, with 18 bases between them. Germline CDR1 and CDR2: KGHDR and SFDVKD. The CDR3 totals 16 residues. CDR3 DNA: TGTGCCACCAGTGACAGTCACACTCCTACGGGAGATACGCAGTATTTT. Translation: CATSDSHTPTGDTQYF.

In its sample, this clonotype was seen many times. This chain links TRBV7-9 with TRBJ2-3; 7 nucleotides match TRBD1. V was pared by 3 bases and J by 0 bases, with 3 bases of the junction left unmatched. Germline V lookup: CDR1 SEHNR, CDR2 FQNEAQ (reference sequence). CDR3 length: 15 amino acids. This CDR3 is CASSLQGESTDTQYF. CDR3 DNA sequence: TGTGCCAGCAGCTTGCAGGGGGAAAGCACAGATACGCAGTATTTT.

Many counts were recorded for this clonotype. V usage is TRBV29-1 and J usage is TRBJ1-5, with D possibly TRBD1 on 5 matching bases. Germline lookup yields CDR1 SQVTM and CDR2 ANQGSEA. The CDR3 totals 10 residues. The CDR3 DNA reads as TGCACCCTTGGGGGTCAGCCCCAGCATTTT. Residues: CTLGGQPQHF.

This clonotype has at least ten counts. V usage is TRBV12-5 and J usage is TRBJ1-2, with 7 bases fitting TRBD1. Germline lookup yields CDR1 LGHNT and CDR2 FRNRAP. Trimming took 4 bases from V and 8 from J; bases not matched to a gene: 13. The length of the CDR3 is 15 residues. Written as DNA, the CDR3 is TGTGCTAGTGGTTCCCTCGAGACAGGGCGCGGCGGCTACACCTTC. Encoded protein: CASGSLETGRGGYTF.

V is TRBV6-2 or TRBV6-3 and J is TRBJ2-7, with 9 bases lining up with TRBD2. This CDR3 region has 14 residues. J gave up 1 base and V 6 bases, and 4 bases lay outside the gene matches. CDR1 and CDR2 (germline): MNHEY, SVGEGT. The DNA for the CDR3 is TGTGCCAGCAGGAGCGGGGGGTCTTCCTACGAGCAGTACTTC. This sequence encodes CASRSGGSSYEQYF.

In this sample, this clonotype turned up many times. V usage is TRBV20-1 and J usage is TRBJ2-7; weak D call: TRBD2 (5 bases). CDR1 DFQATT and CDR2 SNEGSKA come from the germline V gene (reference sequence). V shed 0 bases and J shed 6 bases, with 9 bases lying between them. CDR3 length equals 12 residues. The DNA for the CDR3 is TGCAGTGCTAGAGATCCGACTACCGAGCAGTACTTC. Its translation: CSARDPTTEQYF.

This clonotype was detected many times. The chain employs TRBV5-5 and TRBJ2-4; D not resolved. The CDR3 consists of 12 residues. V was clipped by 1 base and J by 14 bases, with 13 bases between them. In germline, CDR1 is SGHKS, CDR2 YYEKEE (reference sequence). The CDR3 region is CASSLFRALEYF. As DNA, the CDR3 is TGTGCCAGCAGCTTGTTTCGTGCTCTGGAGTACTTC. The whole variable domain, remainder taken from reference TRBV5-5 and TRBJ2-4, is DAGVTQSPTHLIKTRGQQVTLRCSPISGHKSVSWYQQVLGQGPQFIFQYYEKEERGRGNFPDRFSARQFPNYSSELNVNALLLGDSALYLCASSLFRALEYFGAGTRLSVL.

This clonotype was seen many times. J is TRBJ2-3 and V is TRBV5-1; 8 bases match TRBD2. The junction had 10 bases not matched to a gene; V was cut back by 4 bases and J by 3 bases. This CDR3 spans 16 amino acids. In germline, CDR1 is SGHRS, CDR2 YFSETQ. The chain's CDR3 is CASSSFSLAATDTQYF. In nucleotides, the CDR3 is TGCGCCAGCAGCAGCTTCTCACTAGCGGCGACAGATACGCAGTATTTT.

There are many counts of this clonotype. The CDR3 DNA sequence: TGCAGTGCCCCTAGCGGGGGGGCAGATACGCAGTATTTT. The encoded protein is CSAPSGGADTQYF. The chain recombines TRBV20-1 with TRBJ2-3; 12 bases are shared with TRBD2. This CDR3 comprises 13 residues. Germline V CDR1 and CDR2: DFQATT, SNEGSKA (reference sequence). V lost 6 bases and J lost 4; bases outside the gene matches: 2.

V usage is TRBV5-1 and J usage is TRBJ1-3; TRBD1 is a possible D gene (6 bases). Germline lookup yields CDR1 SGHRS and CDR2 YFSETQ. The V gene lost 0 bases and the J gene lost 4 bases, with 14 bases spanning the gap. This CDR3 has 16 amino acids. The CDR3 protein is CASSLGPKTGGNTIYF. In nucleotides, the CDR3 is TGCGCCAGCAGCTTGGGCCCGAAGACAGGAGGAAACACCATATATTTT.

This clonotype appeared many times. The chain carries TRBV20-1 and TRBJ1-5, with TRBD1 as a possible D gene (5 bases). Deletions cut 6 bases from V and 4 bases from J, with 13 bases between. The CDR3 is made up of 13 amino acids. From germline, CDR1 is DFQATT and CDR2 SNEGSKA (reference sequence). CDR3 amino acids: CSAPRQQNQPQHF. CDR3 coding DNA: TGCAGTGCACCAAGACAGCAGAATCAGCCCCAGCATTTT.

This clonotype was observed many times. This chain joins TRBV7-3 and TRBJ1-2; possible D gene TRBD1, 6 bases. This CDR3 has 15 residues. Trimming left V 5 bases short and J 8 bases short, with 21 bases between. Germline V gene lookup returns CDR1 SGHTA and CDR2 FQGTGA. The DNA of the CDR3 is TGTGCCAGCAGCCCCACAGGGTATCCATCAGAAGGCTACACCTTC. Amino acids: CASSPTGYPSEGYTF.

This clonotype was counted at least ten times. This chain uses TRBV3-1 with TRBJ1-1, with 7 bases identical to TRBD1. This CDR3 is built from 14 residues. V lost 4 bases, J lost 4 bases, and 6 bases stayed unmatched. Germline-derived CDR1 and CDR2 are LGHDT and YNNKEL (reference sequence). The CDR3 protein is CASSPSGGITEAFF. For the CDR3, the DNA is TGTGCCAGCAGCCCATCAGGGGGAATCACTGAAGCTTTCTTT.

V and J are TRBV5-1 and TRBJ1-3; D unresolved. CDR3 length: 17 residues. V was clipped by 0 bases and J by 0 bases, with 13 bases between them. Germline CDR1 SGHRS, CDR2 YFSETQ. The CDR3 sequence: CASSLGRQFFSGNTIYF. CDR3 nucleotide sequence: TGCGCCAGCAGCTTGGGTCGGCAGTTCTTCTCTGGAAACACCATATATTTT.

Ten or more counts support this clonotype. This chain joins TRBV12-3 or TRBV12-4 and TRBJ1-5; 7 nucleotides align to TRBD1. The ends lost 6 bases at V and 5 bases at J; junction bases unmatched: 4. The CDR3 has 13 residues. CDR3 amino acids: CASRMTGYQPQHF. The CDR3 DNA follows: TGTGCCAGCAGGATGACAGGGTATCAGCCCCAGCATTTT.